What follows describes a single T cell receptor beta chain. With random hexamers, about 0.45 to 1 ug RNA was reverse transcribed. Across 54 Vbeta and 13 Jbeta, TCR beta CDR3 was amplified with immunoSEQ multiplex PCR. TCRdb processed the immunoSEQ multiplex PCR reads anew with MiXCR; each CDR3 protein has one entry. Counted here are about 300,000 distinct CDR3 sequences, about 88% occurring once; the ten biggest clones make up less than 0.2%. The data were obtained in a study of CD8 T cells in Susac syndrome. Looked up from germline, CDR1 is MNHEY and CDR2 is SMNVEV (reference sequence). The CDR3 runs to 12 residues. Losses at the gene ends were 6 bases for V and 6 bases for J; bases not matched to a gene: 1. Sequencing of TCR beta covered CD8+ and CD4+ T cells obtained from blood. While CD8+ and CD4+ T cells were isolated negatively, TEMRA cells were enriched by FACS.

This clonotype was sampled from a human donor with multiple sclerosis. The chain joins TRBV27 to TRBJ2-7; 11 bases match TRBD2. The source material was CD8+ T cells from PBMCs. Here the CDR3 reads CASRLAGGEQYF. CDR3 coding DNA: TGTGCCAGCAGGCTAGCGGGAGGCGAGCAGTACTTC.